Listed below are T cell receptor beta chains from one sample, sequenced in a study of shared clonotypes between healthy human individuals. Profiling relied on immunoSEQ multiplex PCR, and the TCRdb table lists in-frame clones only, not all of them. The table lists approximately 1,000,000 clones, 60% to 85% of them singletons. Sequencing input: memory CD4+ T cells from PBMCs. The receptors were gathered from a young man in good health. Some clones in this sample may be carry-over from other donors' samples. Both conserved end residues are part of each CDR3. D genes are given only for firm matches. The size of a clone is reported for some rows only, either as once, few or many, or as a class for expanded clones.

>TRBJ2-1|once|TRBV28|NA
CASSPQGAYNEQFF
TGTGCCAGCAGCCCCCAGGGCGCCTACAATGAGCAGTTCTTC
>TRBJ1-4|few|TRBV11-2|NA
CASSPGRFNEKLFF
TGTGCCAGCAGCCCGGGACGTTTTAATGAAAAACTGTTTTTT
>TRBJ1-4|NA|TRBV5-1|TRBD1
CASRSQGSNEKLFF
TGCGCCAGCAGGTCACAGGGGAGTAATGAAAAACTGTTTTTT
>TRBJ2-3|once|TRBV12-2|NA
CASRHPRGTSGRGADTQYF
TGTGCAAGTCGCCATCCGAGGGGGACTAGCGGGAGAGGCGCAGATACGCAGTATTTT
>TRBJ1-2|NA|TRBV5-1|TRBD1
CASRQSGTVYGYTF
TGCGCCAGCAGACAATCGGGGACAGTCTATGGCTACACCTTC
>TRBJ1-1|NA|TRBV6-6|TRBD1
CASASPGGKAFF
TGTGCCAGCGCGTCCCCAGGGGGAAAAGCTTTCTTT
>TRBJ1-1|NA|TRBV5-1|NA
CASSPAPFRTEAFF
TGCGCCAGCAGCCCGGCCCCCTTCCGCACTGAAGCTTTCTTT
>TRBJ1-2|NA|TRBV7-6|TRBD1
CASSSGQGREYGYTF
TGTGCCAGCAGCTCAGGACAGGGTAGGGAGTATGGCTACACCTTC
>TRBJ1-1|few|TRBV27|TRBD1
CASSPWTGWGNTEAFF
TGTGCCAGCAGTCCCTGGACAGGTTGGGGCAACACTGAAGCTTTCTTT
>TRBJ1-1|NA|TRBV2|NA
CASSPVENTEAFF
TGTGCCAGCAGCCCGGTGGAGAACACTGAAGCTTTCTTT
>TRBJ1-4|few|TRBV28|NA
CASSFRDEKLFF
TGTGCCAGCAGTTTCAGGGATGAAAAACTGTTTTTT
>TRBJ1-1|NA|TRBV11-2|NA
CASSQRGTSWENTEAFF
TGTGCCAGCAGCCAGCGAGGGACCAGCTGGGAAAACACTGAAGCTTTCTTT
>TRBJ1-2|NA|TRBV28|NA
CASSSGIYGYTF
TGTGCCAGCAGTTCCGGGATCTATGGCTACACCTTC
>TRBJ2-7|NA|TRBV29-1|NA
CSVERTDMIQYF
TGCAGCGTTGAGCGGACAGACATGATACAGTACTTC
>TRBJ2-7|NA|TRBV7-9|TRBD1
CASSPTTGVGYEQYF
TGTGCCAGCAGCCCCACGACAGGGGTAGGCTACGAGCAGTACTTC
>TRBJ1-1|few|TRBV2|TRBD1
CASSRGQGITEAFF
TGTGCCAGCAGTCGTGGACAGGGCATCACTGAAGCTTTCTTT
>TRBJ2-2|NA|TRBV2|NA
CASRDTGELFF
TGTGCCAGCAGGGACACCGGGGAGCTGTTTTTT
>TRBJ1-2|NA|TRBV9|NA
CASSVEGGSFGYTF
TGTGCCAGCAGCGTAGAGGGAGGGTCGTTCGGCTACACCTTC
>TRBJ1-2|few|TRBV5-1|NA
CASSLVPPGYTF
TGCGCCAGCAGCTTGGTGCCGCCGGGCTACACCTTC
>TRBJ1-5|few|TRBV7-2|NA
CASSLYNQPQHF
TGTGCCAGCAGCCTCTACAATCAGCCCCAGCATTTT
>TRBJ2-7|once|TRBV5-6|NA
CASSLPSRSSYEQYF
TGTGCCAGCAGCTTGCCTAGCAGGAGCTCCTACGAGCAGTACTTC
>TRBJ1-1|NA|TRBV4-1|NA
CASSQANREPRAFF
TGCGCCAGCAGCCAAGCCAACAGGGAACCGAGGGCTTTCTTT
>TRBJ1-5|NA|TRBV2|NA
CATQQDSGQPQHF
TGTGCCACCCAGCAGGATTCAGGGCAGCCCCAGCATTTT
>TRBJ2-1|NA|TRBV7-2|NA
CASSVVRDGGRNEQFF
TGTGCCAGCAGCGTAGTCAGGGATGGAGGCCGAAATGAGCAGTTCTTC
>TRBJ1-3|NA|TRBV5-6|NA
CASSYKVMGDGNTIYF
TGTGCCAGCAGCTACAAAGTGATGGGGGATGGAAACACCATATATTTT
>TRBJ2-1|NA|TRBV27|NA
CATTTGGEQFF
TGTGCCACCACCACAGGCGGGGAGCAGTTCTTC
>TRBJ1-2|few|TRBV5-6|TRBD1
CASSLVQGARSSRGYTF
TGTGCCAGCAGCTTGGTACAGGGGGCGCGATCCTCCCGAGGCTACACCTTC
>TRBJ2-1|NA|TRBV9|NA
CASSAREVEQFF
TGTGCCAGCAGCGCCAGGGAGGTAGAGCAGTTCTTC
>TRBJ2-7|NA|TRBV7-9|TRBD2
CASSWTSGEQYF
TGTGCCAGCAGCTGGACTAGCGGCGAGCAGTACTTC
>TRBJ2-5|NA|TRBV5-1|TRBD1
CASSSSGTGIQYF
TGCGCCAGCAGCAGTTCGGGGACAGGGATCCAGTACTTC
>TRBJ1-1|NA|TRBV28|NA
CASRRFGDTEAFF
TGTGCCAGCAGGAGATTTGGGGACACTGAAGCTTTCTTT